This T cell receptor beta chain was observed in a study of blood T cells in healthy people across ages. Germline values: CDR1 SGDLS, CDR2 YYNGEE. The CDR3 is 14 amino acids. With 3 bases removed from V and 2 bases from J, the gap between germline ends came to 10 bases. A sample-barcoded 5' primer and a J-beta primer mix were used in a second PCR of about 7 to 12 cycles. A single record per CDR3 protein comes from TCRdb applying MiXCR to the 5' RACE reads. The sample lists hundreds of thousands of distinct CDR3 sequences, more than 55% occurring once. This TCR derives from a middle-aged man in good health. This chain connects TRBV9 to TRBJ2-3, with D uncertain. The sample consisted of blood. CDR3 region: CASSDLGYTDTQYF. The CDR3 region has the DNA TGTGCCAGCAGCGACCTAGGTTACACAGATACGCAGTATTTT.